Listed below are T cell receptor beta chains from one sample, sequenced in a study of blood T cell repertoires in COVID-19. Data came from immunoSEQ multiplex PCR; TCRdb stores just in-frame clones and leaves some out. Here the sample spans some 320,000 clones, 87% being singletons. Input material: PBMCs or T cells enriched from blood (not recorded which). These receptors were collected from a woman under 40 who had recovered from COVID-19. CDR3s include the opening cysteine and the closing phenylalanine or tryptophan. A D gene is named only where the DNA matches it firmly. Size values are once, few and many counts, or a class for expanded clones, and some rows have none.

j_gene,d_gene,v_gene,abundance,CDR3aa,CDR3nt
TRBJ2-1,TRBD2,TRBV9,.,CASRRAGDYNEQFF,TGTGCCAGCAGAAGGGCGGGAGACTACAATGAGCAGTTCTTC
TRBJ2-3,.,TRBV7-2,once,CASSLGPIGRGGPDTQYF,TGTGCCAGCAGCTTAGGCCCCATAGGGCGGGGAGGTCCAGATACGCAGTATTTT
TRBJ2-3,.,TRBV28,.,CASSSPGGSTDTQYF,TGTGCCAGCAGTTCCCCGGGCGGGAGCACAGATACGCAGTATTTT
TRBJ2-7,TRBD1,TRBV2,.,CASRGTGTSYEQYF,TGTGCCAGCAGGGGGACAGGGACCAGCTACGAGCAGTACTTC
TRBJ2-2,.,TRBV7-3,.,CASSSSGRTGELFF,TGTGCCAGCAGCTCGTCCGGTAGAACCGGGGAGCTGTTTTTT
TRBJ2-1,.,TRBV27,.,CASSGGPRNEQFF,TGTGCCAGCAGCGGGGGGCCTCGCAATGAGCAGTTCTTC
TRBJ2-7,TRBD1,TRBV6-1,.,CASSDPRDRGRYEQYF,TGTGCCAGCAGTGACCCCCGGGACAGGGGGCGATACGAGCAGTACTTC
TRBJ2-1,.,TRBV10-1,.,CASSRTAERNEQFF,TGCGCCAGCAGCCGGACTGCCGAGAGAAATGAGCAGTTCTTC
TRBJ1-2,.,TRBV28,.,CASSLGTNYGYTF,TGTGCCAGCAGTTTGGGGACAAACTATGGCTACACCTTC
TRBJ2-5,.,TRBV7-7,once,CASSLARAGQETQYF,TGTGCCAGCAGCTTAGCTCGGGCGGGCCAAGAGACCCAGTACTTC
TRBJ2-5,TRBD2,TRBV4-1,.,CASSLPKGGGPSYF,TGCGCCAGCAGCCTCCCTAAAGGCGGGGGGCCCTCGTACTTC
TRBJ1-1,TRBD1,TRBV11-3,few,CASSSGQGRDTEAFF,TGTGCCAGCAGCTCAGGACAGGGGAGGGACACTGAAGCTTTCTTT
TRBJ1-1,TRBD1,TRBV19,.,CASRHPGRGREAFF,TGTGCCAGTAGACACCCAGGCAGGGGGAGGGAAGCTTTCTTT
TRBJ1-4,TRBD1,TRBV2,.,CASSEITGGEEKLFF,TGTGCCAGCAGTGAAATTACAGGGGGAGAGGAAAAACTGTTTTTT
TRBJ1-1,TRBD1,TRBV6-5,.,CASSYSGQGLNTEAFF,TGTGCCAGCAGTTACTCGGGACAGGGATTGAACACTGAAGCTTTCTTT
TRBJ2-3,TRBD1,TRBV7-3,.,CASSFGTASTDTQYF,TGTGCCAGCAGCTTTGGGACAGCTAGCACAGATACGCAGTATTTT
TRBJ1-2,.,TRBV12-3/TRBV12-4,.,CASSLEGYGYTF,TGTGCCAGCAGTTTAGAGGGGTATGGCTACACCTTC